This TCR beta chain emerged from a study of blood T cell dynamics during melanoma immunotherapy (dated by TCRdb to 2018 to 2021). Regarding the research as a whole: Patients had metastatic melanoma and received first-line pembrolizumab or nivolumab plus ipilimumab as standard of care in the United Kingdom. A training cohort was formed from consecutive patients, and a further independent group of patients from the same centre was pooled into an external validation set. Peripheral T cell receptor repertoires of metastatic melanoma patients were profiled before and after one cycle of checkpoint inhibitor therapy to find early correlates of response.

Findings and caveats that apply to the study as a whole: Unlike progressors, patients who went on to achieve disease control showed a bifurcated reorganization of the PBMC repertoire at W3, with either increased clonality or increased diversity. The study was unable to establish whether the T cell clones driving the repertoire changes were melanoma-specific or instead reflected general immune activation. The relatively small sample size was acknowledged as a potential limitation on generalization of the results.

The CDR3 holds 14 amino acids from the cysteine to the phenylalanine. CDR3 DNA only is kept here, 42 bases in frame from base 1. CDR1 and CDR2 (SGHVS, FNYEAQ) derive from the germline V gene. Trimming at the junction amounts to 5 bases on V and 4 bases on J, and the germline ends lie 12 bases apart. The label giving this sample's time point can be read as: week 3, after first cycle of checkpoint inhibitor. Blood samples were taken at two points: before treatment (T0) and at week 3 (W3), which came after the first cycle of checkpoint blockade. Except for a couple of patients with rapid clinical progression, response was assessed 12 weeks after the first infusion by RECIST 1.1; disease control meant complete response, partial response or stable disease. Patients were excluded for prior systemic cancer treatment, concomitant immunosuppressant therapy or synchronous other active malignancies. To track both circulating cells and T cell turnover, TCR beta was sequenced from bulk PBMC as well as from plasma cell-free DNA. Lymphoprep and SepMate tubes were used to isolate PBMC from blood, and red cell lysis was then performed. QIAamp DNA Blood Mini kits were used to extract DNA from PBMC and from sorted T cell subsets.

Every bulk PBMC sample had a fixed 350 ng of DNA loaded. The immunoSEQ TCRb Assay kit was used according to manufacturer instructions to amplify TCR beta CDR3 sequences from genomic DNA. The KAPA Library Quantification Kit for Illumina platforms was used to quantify pooled libraries by qPCR. Pooled libraries were sequenced on an Illumina NextSeq 500, clustered at roughly 0.6-1.2 pM. The paper's processing steps were these. TCR data were analyzed using immunoSEQ ANALYZER and the R LymphoSeq package. A rearrangement efficiency score was calculated as productive divided by the sum of productive and non-productive CDR3 sequences. Within each patient, timepoints were compared pairwise for clonality, measured with the Gini coefficient, and for diversity, measured with the Renyi index at alpha=1. In LymphoSeq, clonal relatedness was computed using an edit distance of 3, and repertoire similarity was computed using the Bhattacharyya coefficient. Linear discriminant analysis on week-3 changes in clonality and diversity was built with the R MASS and caret packages to classify response. The source is immuneACCESS, and TCRdb retained only in-frame sequences with V and J called. Part of the clones is not carried over; for the studies checked, unresolved V genes explain less than half of this, and the remainder is unexplained. Clonal size and the V and J genes are those of that table, whereas D and trimming came from the DNA. The sample table records around 6,400 clones; roughly 88% of these occur just once. The ten largest clones represent about 5% of the sample.

Concerning this clone itself: No antigen is known for it. No base qualities exist here, and no much larger clone lies one base off it.

The starting material was blood, obtained from a patient treated with checkpoint blockade. Recombination linked TRBV7-6 to TRBJ1-5, with TRBD1 perhaps the D gene, on 6 matching bases. The receptor was isolated from a human donor with melanoma. CDR3 protein: CASSPTGTNQPQHF. In nucleotides, the sequence is TGTGCCAGCAGCCCCACAGGGACAAATCAGCCCCAGCATTTT. This CDR3, with the reference TRBV7-6 and TRBJ1-5 proteins standing in past its ends, gives the full variable domain GAGVSQSPRYKVTKRGQDVALRCDPISGHVSLYWYRQALGQGPEFLTYFNYEAQQDKSGLPNDRFSAERPEGSISTLTIQRTEQRDSAMYRCASSPTGTNQPQHFGDGTRLSIL.